The T cell receptor (beta chain) described here comes from a study of T cells in Graves' hyperthyroidism and ophthalmopathy. The TCR beta CDR3 regions underwent amplification using RNA transcripts as the source. Primed by the HTBI set, a first-round RT-PCR was run on the TCR CDR3. Each CDR3 protein is one row after TCRdb ran MiXCR on the multiplex PCR reads. In the table there are 540,000 or so distinct CDR3 sequences, more than 15% of which are singletons. CDR1 is DFQATT, CDR2 SNEGSKA, per germline (reference sequence). The trim removed 6 bases at V and 4 bases at J, leaving 9 bases unmatched. The CDR3 covers 17 residues.

The chain joins TRBV20-1 to TRBJ2-2; 15 bases match TRBD2. The sequence was collected from a woman in her thirties with Graves' hyperthyroidism. The sample taken for sequencing was blood. CDR3 DNA: TGCAGTGCAGCCGGACTAGCGGGAGGGCCGGGCACCGGGGAGCTGTTTTTT. As protein: CSAAGLAGGPGTGELFF.